The clone carrying this TCR beta chain was seen only a few times. The antigen remains undetermined. This entry belongs to a study of shared clonotypes between healthy human individuals. Study conclusions and caveats: It was the few donors that limited the genetic and exposure-history diversity represented. Clonotype sharing among the donors was expected to vary with sequencing depth. Naive subsets, compared against memory subsets, generally had larger estimated richness values.

Authors' processing steps: Filtering differed since immunoSEQ provided only junctions, with no quality scores. Measured with immunoSEQ multiplex PCR; TCRdb has only the in-frame clones, and not every one. The DNA was the basis for D and trimming; V, J and clone size are from that table. This table has about a million clones, 70% to 80% appearing once. The junction had 1 base not matched to a gene; V was cut back by 0 bases and J by 0 bases. This CDR3 comprises 16 residues. In germline, CDR1 is SGHRS, CDR2 YFSETQ. Sample: memory CD4+ T cells sorted from blood. Subset described: CD45RA-negative fraction. The chain joins TRBV5-1 to TRBJ2-4; TRBD2 matches 9 bases. The clonotype comes from a man aged 18 to 35 in good health. CDR3 bases: TGCGCCAGCAGCTTGGCTAGCGGGGTAGCCAAAAACATTCAGTACTTC. Its translation is CASSLASGVAKNIQYF.